This T cell receptor beta chain emerged from a study of metastatic and nonmetastatic thyroid tumors. Study details: Across blood and tumor or nodule tissue, repertoires from malignant and benign thyroid patients were compared with one another.

Every patient underwent thyroid surgery untreated. Regarding this clone: The antigen is not known.

Study processing details: Construction of a distant-metastasis classifier for papillary thyroid cancer relied on CDR3 differences across clinicopathological groups. TCRdb re-called clones from the PCR reads using MiXCR. The V and J calls follow TCRdb's processing rather than the paper's. The table records about 38,000 clones, around 28% of them present only once. The CDR3 extends over 12 amino acids. Germline-derived CDR1 and CDR2 are MNHNS and SASEGT. V was shortened by 8 bases and J by 4 bases, with 12 bases between the two germline ends. Regarding the study as a whole: Patients with malignant thyroid tumors reportedly had significantly higher TCR beta diversity than those with benign nodules, in blood and tumor.

This chain links TRBV6-1 with TRBJ2-7, with a tentative D call TRBD1 (5 bases). This sequence originates from a male donor with papillary thyroid cancer or a benign thyroid nodule (not recorded which). Some clones in this sample may be carry-over from other donors' samples. Sequences were obtained from blood. CDR3 loop: CASLSGHYEQYF. The CDR3 nucleotides are TGTGCCAGCCTCTCAGGGCATTACGAGCAGTACTTC.